This entry features one T cell receptor beta chain sequence. Antigen specificity is unknown. The CDR3 is 15 residues long. Germline V gene lookup returns CDR1 MDHEN and CDR2 SYDVKM. The junction had 8 bases not matched to a gene; V was cut back by 2 bases and J by 6 bases. The sample is drawn from a study of cytomegalovirus exposure and HLA in healthy donors. Points from the study as a whole: TCR clusters originating in the first cohort tended to co-occur in the 120 validation repertoires, according to a later analysis.

TCRdb keeps only in-frame clones here, not all; method: immunoSEQ multiplex PCR. The data show over 60,000 clones, with roughly 95% seen just once and around 3.2% held by the top ten. The sequenced material came from PBMCs. The source is a man between 18 and 35 years old in good health and CMV-seronegative. The gene calls are TRBV28 and TRBJ2-7, with 9 bases aligning to TRBD2. The DNA for the CDR3 is TGTGCCAGCAGTTTAACCCGGCGGGGGGGCCGCGAGCAGTACTTC. Encoded protein: CASSLTRRGGREQYF.